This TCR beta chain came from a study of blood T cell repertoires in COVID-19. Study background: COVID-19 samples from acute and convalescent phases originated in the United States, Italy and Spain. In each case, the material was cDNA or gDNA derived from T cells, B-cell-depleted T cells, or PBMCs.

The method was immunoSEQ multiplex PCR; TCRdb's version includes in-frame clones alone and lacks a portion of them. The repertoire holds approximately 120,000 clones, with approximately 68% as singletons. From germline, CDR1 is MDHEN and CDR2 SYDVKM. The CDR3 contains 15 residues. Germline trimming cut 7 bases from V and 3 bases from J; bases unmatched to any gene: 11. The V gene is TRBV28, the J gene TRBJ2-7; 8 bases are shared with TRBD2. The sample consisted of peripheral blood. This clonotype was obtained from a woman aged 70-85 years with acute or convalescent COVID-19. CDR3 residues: CASTRGGGTSYEQYF. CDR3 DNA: TGTGCCAGCACCCGCGGCGGCGGGACTAGCTACGAGCAGTACTTC.